This passage covers 29 T cell receptor beta chains from one sample sequenced in a study of a mutant IDH1 vaccine in newly diagnosed glioma. No antigen has been identified for these receptors. Here immunoSEQ multiplex PCR was the method, and the copy in TCRdb shows in-frame clones only, minus some. The repertoire holds 110,000 or so clones, with approximately 87% as singletons. The time point here: week 11, during vaccination. All doses held 300 ug of mutant IDH1 20-mer peptide, with topical imiquimod. The material sequenced was PBMCs, taken from a glioma patient whose treatment included an IDH1 peptide vaccine. These receptors came from a woman aged 45-65 years with glioma.

The chain joins TRBV7-6 to TRBJ1-1, with no clear D. Germline V CDR1 and CDR2: SGHVS, FNYEAQ. The CDR3 sequence is 13 residues long. V was cut by 5 bases and J by 2 bases, with 9 bases left in between. CDR3 amino acids: CASSQAPNTEAFF. The CDR3 DNA follows: TGTGCCAGCAGCCAAGCACCAAACACTGAAGCTTTCTTT.

The chain carries TRBV18 and TRBJ1-3, with D possibly TRBD1 on 5 matching bases. The V end was cut by 2 bases, the J end by 2 bases, with 16 bases between. This CDR3 spans 17 amino acids. The V gene's germline CDR1 is KGHSH and CDR2 LQKENI. DNA of the CDR3: TGTGCCAGCTCACCAATTGACAGCGAAAAGGCTGGAAACACCATATATTTT. It is translated as CASSPIDSEKAGNTIYF.

The chain combines TRBV30 with TRBJ1-6, with TRBD1 as a possible D gene (6 bases). This CDR3 is 13 amino acids long. Trimming removed 4 bases at V and 6 bases at J, with 10 bases between. CDR1 and CDR2 from the germline V gene are GTSNPN and SVGIG (reference sequence). The CDR3 region has the DNA TGTGCCTGGAACGGACAGTTTAATTCACCCCTCCACTTT. Residues: CAWNGQFNSPLHF.

This clone was detected a few times. J is TRBJ2-1 and V is TRBV9; 9 bases line up with TRBD2. There are 14 residues in the CDR3. Trimming took 5 bases from V and 14 from J; bases not matched to a gene: 14. Germline assignment: CDR1 SGDLS and CDR2 YYNGEE. The CDR3 coding sequence is TGTGCCAGCAGTCCTGGGGTAGCGGGAGATCGTAAGTTCTTC. The encoded protein is CASSPGVAGDRKFF.

This clone was detected only once. The V gene is TRBV5-1, the J gene TRBJ2-7; 13 nucleotides agree with TRBD2. V was clipped by 3 bases and J by 6 bases; unmatched bases: 3. Germline V gives CDR1 SGHRS, CDR2 YFSETQ. The CDR3 consists of 14 residues. CDR3: CASSSGLAGVEQYF. CDR3 nucleotide sequence: TGCGCCAGCAGCTCCGGACTAGCGGGAGTCGAGCAGTACTTC.

This clone has only one observation. The chain joins TRBV19 to TRBJ2-2; possible D gene TRBD2, 6 bases. V was cut by 5 bases and J by 10 bases, with 14 bases left in between. Per the germline V gene, CDR1 is LNHDA and CDR2 is SQIVND (reference sequence). The CDR3 spans 13 residues. CDR3 sequence: CASSVTSLVELFF. CDR3 nucleotides: TGTGCCAGTAGTGTCACTAGCCTCGTGGAGCTGTTTTTT.

The V and J genes are TRBV28 and TRBJ1-2, with a tentative D call TRBD1 (6 bases). Germline-derived CDR1 and CDR2 are MDHEN and SYDVKM. CDR3 length: 14 residues. The V end lost 8 bases, the J end lost 7 bases, and 20 bases lay between the germline ends. The CDR3 sequence: CASALGAALGGYTF. CDR3 in DNA: TGTGCCAGCGCACTGGGGGCCGCGTTGGGTGGCTACACCTTC.

This sequence joins TRBV6-5 and TRBJ1-1; 7 nucleotides line up with TRBD1. Trimming cost V 3 bases and J 0 bases; bases outside gene matches: 4. This CDR3 contains 15 residues. Germline V CDR1 and CDR2: MNHEY, SVGAGI. CDR3 loop: CASSYWTGMNTEAFF. The CDR3 DNA reads TGTGCCAGCAGTTATTGGACAGGAATGAACACTGAAGCTTTCTTT.

The J gene is TRBJ2-7, the V gene TRBV9; 7 bases agree with TRBD1. CDR3 length: 17 amino acids. The germline V gene has CDR1 SGDLS and CDR2 YYNGEE. Losses at the gene ends were 4 bases for V and 1 base for J; bases not matched to a gene: 14. The CDR3 is CASSPTPPGQTSYEQYF. CDR3 nucleotide sequence: TGTGCCAGCAGCCCCACCCCTCCGGGACAGACTTCCTACGAGCAGTACTTC. Drawing the rest from reference TRBV9 and TRBJ2-7, the complete variable domain is DSGVTQTPKHLITATGQRVTLRCSPRSGDLSVYWYQQSLDQGLQFLIQYYNGEERAKGNILERFSAQQFPDLHSELNLSSLELGDSALYFCASSPTPPGQTSYEQYFGPGTRLTVT.

As to this clone: An end of the junction differs from the germline gene, which may be a read error. The chain carries TRBV7-7 and TRBJ2-5, with D possibly matching TRBD1 (6 bases). The V gene's germline CDR1 is SSHAT and CDR2 FNYEAQ (reference sequence). The CDR3 is made up of 18 amino acids. DNA for the CDR3: TGTGCTAGCAGCTCAGGGGTAGAGGGACCTAGAGGCCAAGAGACCCAGTACTTC. Translated: CASSSGVEGPRGQETQYF.

CDR3 DNA: TGTGCCACCATGAATTACCGAGCGGGCCTTAATGAGCAGTTCTTC. It yields the protein CATMNYRAGLNEQFF. The rearrangement joins TRBV27 to TRBJ2-1, with D tentatively TRBD2 (6 bases). The CDR3 has 15 residues. CDR1 is MNHEY, CDR2 SMNVEV, per germline (reference sequence). The V and J ends lost 10 bases and 7 bases respectively, with 23 bases between them.

This sequence joins TRBV6-5 and TRBJ1-3; 9 positions match TRBD1. This CDR3 is 16 amino acids long. With 0 bases clipped from V and 4 bases from J, the junction kept 4 bases outside the gene matches. Germline V gene data show CDR1 as MNHEY and CDR2 as SVGAGI. CDR3 in DNA: TGTGCCAGCAGTTACTCAAACAGGGGGCTCGGAAACACCATATATTTT. Translation: CASSYSNRGLGNTIYF.

The rearrangement joins TRBV28 to TRBJ1-2, with a tentative D call TRBD1 (5 bases). Per the germline V gene, CDR1 is MDHEN and CDR2 is SYDVKM. V was clipped by 6 bases and J by 8 bases, with 10 bases between them. The CDR3 spans 11 residues. The CDR3 region is CASSPGKGYTF. The CDR3 DNA reads as TGTGCCAGCAGCCCAGGGAAGGGCTACACCTTC.

The chain joins TRBV2 to TRBJ2-5, with D tentatively TRBD2 (7 bases). In germline, CDR1 is SNHLY, CDR2 FYNNEI. Trimming removed 3 bases at V and 5 bases at J, with 13 bases between. The CDR3 totals 14 residues. CDR3: CASSEGRGGETQYF. Here the CDR3 DNA reads TGTGCCAGCAGTGAGGGGAGGGGGGGGGAGACCCAGTACTTC. The full variable domain, with the rest looked up from reference TRBV2 and TRBJ2-5, is EPEVTQTPSHQVTQMGQEVILRCVPISNHLYFYWYRQILGQKVEFLVSFYNNEISEKSEIFDDQFSVERPDGSNFTLKIRSTKLEDSAMYFCASSEGRGGETQYFGPGTRLLVL.

This CDR3 reads CASSPPPPGQHEQYF. The DNA for the CDR3 is TGTGCCAGCAGCCCCCCGCCTCCGGGACAGCACGAGCAGTACTTC. The rearrangement uses TRBV5-4 and TRBJ2-7; 7 nucleotides align to TRBD1. The V segment lost 4 bases and the J segment 5 bases; nucleotides outside the gene matches: 12. CDR3 length equals 15 residues. Germline V CDR1 and CDR2: SGHNT, YYREEE (reference sequence).

The rearrangement uses TRBV5-4 and TRBJ2-1, with TRBD2 identical over 11 bases. Trimming removed 5 bases from V and 12 bases from J; junction bases left unmatched: 13. This CDR3 contains 15 residues. Germline loops: CDR1 SGHNT, CDR2 YYREEE (reference sequence). The CDR3 DNA sequence: TGTGCCAGCAGTTCCGGGACTAGCGGCGTAATGAGGCAGTTCTTC. This codes for CASSSGTSGVMRQFF.

This rearrangement joins TRBV19 to TRBJ2-1, with 11 positions matching TRBD2. Per germline, CDR1 LNHDA and CDR2 SQIVND (reference sequence). After removal of 5 bases from V and 16 bases from J, the junction contained 10 bases not matched to a gene. This CDR3 is built from 13 residues. CDR3 DNA: TGTGCCAGTAGTGGGGGACTAGCGGACCCGCATTTCTTC. Translating gives CASSGGLADPHFF.

The rearrangement links TRBV14 to TRBJ2-6, with D hard to call. Germline-derived CDR1 and CDR2 are SGHDN and FVKESK. The CDR3 runs to 17 residues. Trimming shortened V by 4 bases and J by 2 bases, and 15 bases separated the two germline ends. CDR3 loop: CASSPKWDIPGANVLTF. The CDR3 DNA sequence: TGTGCCAGCAGCCCAAAGTGGGATATACCTGGGGCCAACGTCCTGACTTTC.

The rearrangement uses TRBV4-2 and TRBJ2-5, with no clear D. Trimming removed 3 bases at V and 5 bases at J, with 13 bases between. The CDR3 runs to 14 residues. Germline assignment: CDR1 LGHNA and CDR2 YNFKEQ. The CDR3 nucleotides read TGTGCCAGCAGCCATCCCCCACCCGGGGAGACCCAGTACTTC. Translated, it gives CASSHPPPGETQYF.

Written as DNA, the CDR3 is TGTGCCAGCAGCAGGGCCCTCTGGGGCGGGGAGCTGTTTTTT. As protein: CASSRALWGGELFF. The chain links TRBV6-5 to TRBJ2-2; maybe TRBD1 (5 bases). The V end was cut by 6 bases, the J end by 7 bases, with 15 bases between. The germline V gene encodes CDR1 MNHEY and CDR2 SVGAGI. CDR3 length equals 14 residues.

CDR3 coding DNA: TGTGCCAGCAGCTCCACCAGGGTGGACTACGAGCAGTACTTC. Encoded protein: CASSSTRVDYEQYF. The J gene is TRBJ2-7, the V gene TRBV7-9; D possibly corresponds to TRBD1 (5 bases). Germline V CDR1 and CDR2: SEHNR, FQNEAQ (reference sequence). Trimming cost V 4 bases and J 3 bases, with 13 bases left between them. CDR3 length: 14 residues.

The rearrangement joins TRBV19 to TRBJ1-1, with 10 bases identical to TRBD1. Trimming at V came to 8 bases and at J to 4 bases, leaving 13 bases not matched to a gene. The CDR3 consists of 16 residues. Germline CDR1 and CDR2: LNHDA and SQIVND (reference sequence). CDR3 loop: CASSSRDRGRGTEAFF. The CDR3 coding sequence is TGTGCCAGTTCTTCTCGGGACAGGGGAAGGGGCACTGAAGCTTTCTTT.

This chain joins TRBV6-5 and TRBJ1-2; D perhaps matches TRBD1 (5 bases). V lost 5 bases and J 5 bases, leaving 9 bases between the germline ends. In germline, CDR1 is MNHEY, CDR2 SVGAGI. The CDR3 has 12 residues. CDR3 DNA sequence: TGTGCCAGCAGTCGATCAGGGTATGGCTACACCTTC. Its protein product is CASSRSGYGYTF.

This clone was picked up one time. The genes are TRBV7-8 and TRBJ2-2, with TRBD2 identical over 10 bases. The ends lost 5 bases at V and 0 bases at J; junction bases unmatched: 3. This CDR3 has 16 amino acids. The germline V gene has CDR1 SGHVS and CDR2 FQNEAQ. The chain's CDR3 is CASSTSGTANTGELFF. CDR3 in DNA: TGTGCCAGCAGCACTAGCGGGACGGCGAACACCGGGGAGCTGTTTTTT.

This chain joins TRBV19 and TRBJ2-3; 15 nucleotides line up with TRBD2. After removal of 5 bases from V and 6 bases from J, the junction contained 9 bases not matched to a gene. Germline V gene data show CDR1 as LNHDA and CDR2 as SQIVND (reference sequence). CDR3 length equals 17 residues. As DNA, the CDR3 is TGTGCCAGTAGTCCCCCGGGACTAGCGGGAGGATTGGATACGCAGTATTTT. Translation: CASSPPGLAGGLDTQYF.

The chain uses TRBV13 and TRBJ2-7; 8 bases align to TRBD1. The germline CDR1 and CDR2 sequences are PRHDT and FYEKMQ (reference sequence). CDR3 size: 13 residues. V dropped 7 bases and J dropped 6; count of bases not matched to a gene: 8. The CDR3 coding sequence is TGTGCCAGCACCCCAGGCAGGGGGCGCGAGCAGTACTTC. Encoded protein: CASTPGRGREQYF.

This clone has a single count. The genes are TRBV6-5 and TRBJ2-1; tentatively, D is TRBD1 (5 bases). This CDR3 region has 16 residues. Looked up from germline, CDR1 is MNHEY and CDR2 is SVGAGI. Deletions cut 0 bases from V and 3 bases from J, with 12 bases between. The CDR3 bases are TGTGCCAGCAGTTACTCCCCAGGGCAGGGCTACAATGAGCAGTTCTTC. Protein product: CASSYSPGQGYNEQFF.

The chain is built from TRBV5-4 and TRBJ2-7, with D unresolved. CDR1 is SGHNT, CDR2 YYREEE, per germline (reference sequence). The CDR3 consists of 13 residues. Trimming took 5 bases from V and 7 from J, leaving 16 bases between them. The CDR3 nucleotides are TGTGCCAGCAGACACCCATTGGGCCGGGAGCAGTACTTC. Encoded protein: CASRHPLGREQYF.

The V call is TRBV20-1, the J call TRBJ1-2; D is uncertain. This CDR3 is 9 amino acids long. Trimming stripped 4 bases from V and 9 bases from J, with 6 bases between. CDR1 DFQATT and CDR2 SNEGSKA come from the germline V gene (reference sequence). DNA of the CDR3: TGCAGTGCTACTAGGCGCTACACCTTC. Protein product: CSATRRYTF.